The 5 T cell receptor beta chains presented below share a single source sample, sequenced in a study of radiotherapy plus CTLA-4 blockade in lung cancer. Profiled with immunoSEQ multiplex PCR; TCRdb holds only in-frame clones, not every one. The repertoire includes roughly 97,000 clones, under 85% of them detected once, and around 2.8% sits in the top ten. This sample comprised peripheral blood, obtained from a patient treated with radiotherapy plus ipilimumab. The receptors were gathered from a human donor with non-small cell lung cancer who had a partial response to radiotherapy plus ipilimumab. Some clones in this sample may be carry-over from other donors' samples.

This clone appeared once. CDR3 residues: CASSGSDRYEQYF. CDR3 DNA sequence: TGCGCCAGCAGTGGATCAGATCGCTACGAGCAGTACTTC. The chain carries TRBV10-2 and TRBJ2-7, with D uncertain. CDR3 size: 13 residues. V shed 4 bases and J shed 3 bases, with 10 bases lying between them. CDR1 and CDR2 (germline): WSHSY, SAAADI.

V is TRBV2 and J is TRBJ1-1, with TRBD1 matching over 9 bases. This CDR3 has 15 amino acids. V gave up 6 bases and J gave up 2 bases; unmatched junction bases: 7. CDR1 and CDR2 from the germline V gene are SNHLY and FYNNEI. CDR3: CASRRGQGRNTEAFF. The CDR3, as DNA: TGTGCCAGCAGACGAGGACAGGGGAGAAACACTGAAGCTTTCTTT.

J is TRBJ1-6 and V is TRBV5-1, with TRBD1 matching over 10 bases. V shed 0 bases, J shed 7 bases, and the junction held 1 base outside the gene matches. The CDR3 has 15 amino acids. Germline loops: CDR1 SGHRS, CDR2 YFSETQ. CDR3 region: CASSLGTGGNSPLHF. The CDR3 DNA is TGCGCCAGCAGCTTGGGGACAGGGGGAAATTCACCCCTCCACTTT.

This clone came up a few times. This chain links TRBV28 with TRBJ1-1; TRBD1 agrees at 7 bases. Germline V gene lookup returns CDR1 MDHEN and CDR2 SYDVKM. V trimming: 6 bases; J trimming: 2 bases; junction bases outside the gene matches: 9. This CDR3 has 15 residues. The CDR3 DNA is TGTGCCAGCAGCCCCGCGACAGGGACTAACACTGAAGCTTTCTTT. Its protein is CASSPATGTNTEAFF.

A few counts support this clone. The chain employs TRBV6-6 and TRBJ2-3; 11 nucleotides match TRBD2. Germline CDR1 and CDR2: MNHNY and SVGAGI (reference sequence). The CDR3 extends over 15 amino acids. V was pared by 5 bases and J by 3 bases, with 4 bases of the junction left unmatched. Here the CDR3 reads CASSPTSGVTDTQYF. The DNA of the CDR3 is TGTGCCAGCAGTCCGACTAGCGGGGTAACAGATACGCAGTATTTT.